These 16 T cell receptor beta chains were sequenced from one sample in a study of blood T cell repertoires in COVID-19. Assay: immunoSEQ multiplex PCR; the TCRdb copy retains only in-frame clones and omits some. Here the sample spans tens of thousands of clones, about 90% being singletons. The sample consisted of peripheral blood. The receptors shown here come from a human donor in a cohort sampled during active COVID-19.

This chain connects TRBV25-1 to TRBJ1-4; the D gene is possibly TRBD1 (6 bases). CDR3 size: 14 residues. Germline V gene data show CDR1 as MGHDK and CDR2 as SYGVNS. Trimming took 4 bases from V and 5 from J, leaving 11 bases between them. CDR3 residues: CASSASRGNEKLFF. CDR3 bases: TGTGCCAGCAGTGCCTCCAGGGGCAATGAAAAACTGTTTTTT.

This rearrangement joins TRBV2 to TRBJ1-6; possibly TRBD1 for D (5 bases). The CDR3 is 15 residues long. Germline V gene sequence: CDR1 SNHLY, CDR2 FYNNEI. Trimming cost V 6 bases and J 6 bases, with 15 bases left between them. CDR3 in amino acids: CASREQGVTNSPLHF. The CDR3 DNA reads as TGTGCCAGCAGGGAGCAAGGGGTGACTAATTCACCCCTCCACTTT. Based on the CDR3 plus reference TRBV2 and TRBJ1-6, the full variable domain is EPEVTQTPSHQVTQMGQEVILRCVPISNHLYFYWYRQILGQKVEFLVSFYNNEISEKSEIFDDQFSVERPDGSNFTLKIRSTKLEDSAMYFCASREQGVTNSPLHFGNGTRLTVT.

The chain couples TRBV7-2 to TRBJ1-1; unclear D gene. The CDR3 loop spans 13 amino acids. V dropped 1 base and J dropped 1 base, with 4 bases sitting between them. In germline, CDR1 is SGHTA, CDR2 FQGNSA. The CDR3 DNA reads TGTGCCAGCAGCTTAGTCAGGAACACTGAAGCTTTCTTT. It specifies CASSLVRNTEAFF. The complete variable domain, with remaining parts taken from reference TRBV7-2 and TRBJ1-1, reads GAGVSQSPSNKVTEKGKDVELRCDPISGHTALYWYRQSLGQGLEFLIYFQGNSAPDKSGLPSDRFSAERTGGSVSTLTIQRTQQEDSAVYLCASSLVRNTEAFFGQGTRLTVV.

The CDR3 here is CASSRDRRYNEQFF. The CDR3, as DNA: TGTGCCAGCAGCCGGGACAGACGATACAATGAGCAGTTCTTC. This sequence joins TRBV5-4 and TRBJ2-1; the match to TRBD1 covers 7 bases. The germline V gene encodes CDR1 SGHNT and CDR2 YYREEE (reference sequence). The J segment lost 4 bases and the V segment lost 4 bases, leaving 5 bases of the junction unmatched. The CDR3 loop spans 14 amino acids. Full variable domain (rest looked up from reference TRBV5-4 and TRBJ2-1): ETGVTQSPTHLIKTRGQQVTLRCSSQSGHNTVSWYQQALGQGPQFIFQYYREEENGRGNFPPRFSGLQFPNYSSELNVNALELDDSALYLCASSRDRRYNEQFFGPGTRLTVL.

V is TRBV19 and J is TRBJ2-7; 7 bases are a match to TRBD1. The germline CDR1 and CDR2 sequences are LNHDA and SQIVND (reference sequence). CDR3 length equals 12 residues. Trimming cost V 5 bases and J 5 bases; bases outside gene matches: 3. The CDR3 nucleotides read TGTGCCAGTAGTCCTACAGGGGACGAGCAGTACTTC. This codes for CASSPTGDEQYF.

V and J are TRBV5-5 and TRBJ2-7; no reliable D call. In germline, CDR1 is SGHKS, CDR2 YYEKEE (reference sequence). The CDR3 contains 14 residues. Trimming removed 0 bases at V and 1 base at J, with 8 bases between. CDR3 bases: TGTGCCAGCAGCTTGGTTGCGGCATCCTACGAGCAGTACTTC. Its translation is CASSLVAASYEQYF.

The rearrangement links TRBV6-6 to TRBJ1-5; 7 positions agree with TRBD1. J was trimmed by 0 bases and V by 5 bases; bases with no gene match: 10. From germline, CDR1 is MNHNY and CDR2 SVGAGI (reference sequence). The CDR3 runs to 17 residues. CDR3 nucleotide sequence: TGTGCCAGCAGTCCATCGAGCGGACAGGCTAGCAATCAGCCCCAGCATTTT. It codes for CASSPSSGQASNQPQHF.

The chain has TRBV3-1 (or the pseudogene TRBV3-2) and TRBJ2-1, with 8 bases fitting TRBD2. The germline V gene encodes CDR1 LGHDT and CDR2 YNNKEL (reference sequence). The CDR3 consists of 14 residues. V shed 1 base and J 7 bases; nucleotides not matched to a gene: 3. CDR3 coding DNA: TGTGCCAGCAGCCAAGCGGGGGGGGAAAATGAGCAGTTCTTC. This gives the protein CASSQAGGENEQFF.

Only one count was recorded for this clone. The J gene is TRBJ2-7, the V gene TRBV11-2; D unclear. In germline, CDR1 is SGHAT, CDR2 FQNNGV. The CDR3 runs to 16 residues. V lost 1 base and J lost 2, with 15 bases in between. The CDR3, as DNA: TGTGCCAGCAGCTTAGCCGGAGACCCCTTTCCCTACGAGCAGTACTTC. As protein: CASSLAGDPFPYEQYF.

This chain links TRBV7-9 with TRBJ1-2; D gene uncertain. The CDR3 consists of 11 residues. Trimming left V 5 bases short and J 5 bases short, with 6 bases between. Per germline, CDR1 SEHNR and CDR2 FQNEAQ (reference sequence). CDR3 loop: CASSQEYGYTF. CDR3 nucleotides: TGTGCCAGCAGCCAGGAATATGGCTACACCTTC.

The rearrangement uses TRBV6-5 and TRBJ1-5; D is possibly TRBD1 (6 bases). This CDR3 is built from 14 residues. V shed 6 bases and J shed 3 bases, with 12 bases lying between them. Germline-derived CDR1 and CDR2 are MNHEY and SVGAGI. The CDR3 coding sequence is TGTGCCAGCAGGACGGGACAACCCAATCAGCCCCAGCATTTT. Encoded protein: CASRTGQPNQPQHF.

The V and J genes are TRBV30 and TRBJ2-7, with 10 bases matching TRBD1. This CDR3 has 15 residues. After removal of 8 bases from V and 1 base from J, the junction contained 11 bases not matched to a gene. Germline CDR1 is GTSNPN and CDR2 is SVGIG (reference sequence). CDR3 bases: TGTGCCGCGGGACAGGGGATTTCTGTTTCCTACGAGCAGTACTTC. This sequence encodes CAAGQGISVSYEQYF. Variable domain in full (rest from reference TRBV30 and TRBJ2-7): SQTIHQWPATLVQPVGSPLSLECTVEGTSNPNLYWYRQAAGRGLQLLFYSVGIGQISSEVPQNLSASRPQDRQFILSSKKLLLSDSGFYLCAAGQGISVSYEQYFGPGTRLTVT.

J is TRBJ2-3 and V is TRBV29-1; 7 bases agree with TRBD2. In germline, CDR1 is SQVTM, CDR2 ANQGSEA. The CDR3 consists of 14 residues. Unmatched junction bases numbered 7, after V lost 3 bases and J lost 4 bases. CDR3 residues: CSVDTRLAPDTQYF. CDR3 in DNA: TGCAGCGTTGATACAAGACTAGCCCCAGATACGCAGTATTTT.

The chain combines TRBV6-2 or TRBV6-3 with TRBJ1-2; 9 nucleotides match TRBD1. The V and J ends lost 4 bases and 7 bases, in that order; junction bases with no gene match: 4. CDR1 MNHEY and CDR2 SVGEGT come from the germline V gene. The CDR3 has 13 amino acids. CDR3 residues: CASSSGQGFGYTF. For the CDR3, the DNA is TGTGCCAGCAGTTCTGGACAGGGGTTTGGCTACACCTTC.

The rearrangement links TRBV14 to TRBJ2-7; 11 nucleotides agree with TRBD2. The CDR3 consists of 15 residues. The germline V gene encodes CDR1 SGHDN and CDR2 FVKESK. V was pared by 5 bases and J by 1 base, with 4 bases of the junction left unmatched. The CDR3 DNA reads TGTGCCAGCAGCAAAAGGACTAGCGGGTCCTACGAGCAGTACTTC. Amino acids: CASSKRTSGSYEQYF.

The CDR3 sequence: CASSTSSLAVLDTQYF. The CDR3 DNA is TGTGCCAGCTCCACCAGTTCTCTAGCGGTCCTCGATACGCAGTATTTT. The rearrangement uses TRBV18 and TRBJ2-3; 7 positions match TRBD2. Looked up from germline, CDR1 is KGHSH and CDR2 is LQKENI. V dropped 6 bases and J dropped 6; count of bases not matched to a gene: 15. This CDR3 contains 16 residues.